The 7 T cell receptor beta chains below come from one sample, sequenced in a study of brain metastases from non-small cell lung cancer. Clones were sequenced by immunoSEQ multiplex PCR, and TCRdb holds only the in-frame ones, with some missing. Found here are about 1,800 clones, around 84% of them singletons; the top ten hold approximately 11%. Specimen: primary lung tumor tissue. Receptors were obtained from a donor over 35 with non-small cell lung cancer.

V gene TRBV4-3 combines with J gene TRBJ2-5, with TRBD1 identical over 9 bases. This CDR3 region has 15 residues. Germline trimming cut 3 bases from V and 4 bases from J; bases unmatched to any gene: 6. Per germline, CDR1 LGHNA and CDR2 YSLEER. CDR3 in amino acids: CASSHRTGVGETQYF. The CDR3 region has the DNA TGCGCCAGCAGCCATCGGACAGGGGTAGGAGAGACCCAGTACTTC.

This clone was seen just once. The chain links TRBV7-9 to TRBJ2-7, with D unresolved. The CDR3 is made up of 15 amino acids. The germline V gene has CDR1 SEHNR and CDR2 FQNEAQ (reference sequence). The V end was cut by 6 bases, the J end by 2 bases, with 17 bases between. The CDR3 DNA reads as TGTGCCAGCAGTCCCAGGACCTCGTGGGCCTACGAGCAGTACTTC. Translation: CASSPRTSWAYEQYF.

This chain connects TRBV7-3 to TRBJ2-6, with D perhaps being TRBD1 or TRBD2 (5 bases each). The CDR3 consists of 17 residues. The germline CDR1 and CDR2 sequences are SGHTA and FQGTGA. V was trimmed by 4 bases and J by 0 bases, leaving 13 bases between them. The CDR3 nucleotides read TGTGCCAGCAGCTCCGGGACCTCTTTCTCTGGGGCCAACGTCCTGACTTTC. Translation: CASSSGTSFSGANVLTF. Full variable domain (remainder filled in from reference TRBV7-3 and TRBJ2-6): GAGVSQTPSNKVTEKGKYVELRCDPISGHTALYWYRQSLGQGPEFLIYFQGTGAADDSGLPNDRFFAVRPEGSVSTLKIQRTERGDSAVYLCASSSGTSFSGANVLTFGAGSRLTVL.

CDR3 nucleotide sequence: TGTGCCAGCAGCTTAATCCCAGCCTCGGCTAGCAATGAGCAGTTCTTC. Its translation: CASSLIPASASNEQFF. The J gene is TRBJ2-1, the V gene TRBV11-3; D gene ambiguous. The germline V and J ends were trimmed by 2 bases and 6 bases, with 17 bases remaining between them. CDR1 and CDR2 (germline): SGHNT, YENEEA. This CDR3 comprises 16 residues.

This clone appeared a few times. The V and J genes are TRBV7-9 and TRBJ1-4, with a tentative D call TRBD1 (5 bases). The CDR3 contains 16 residues. From germline, CDR1 is SEHNR and CDR2 FQNEAQ (reference sequence). The V end lost 4 bases, the J end lost 0 bases, and 12 bases lay between the germline ends. The CDR3 is CASSSKGKSTNEKLFF. In DNA form, the CDR3 reads TGTGCCAGCAGCTCGAAGGGGAAGTCAACTAATGAAAAACTGTTTTTT.

The chain couples TRBV7-3 to TRBJ2-5, with D possibly being TRBD1 (5 bases). The CDR3 spans 13 residues. Germline V CDR1 and CDR2: SGHTA, FQGTGA. The V gene lost 5 bases and the J gene lost 9 bases, with 16 bases spanning the gap. The CDR3 reads CASSEARGLAQYF. The CDR3 bases are TGTGCCAGCAGCGAAGCAAGGGGCTTGGCCCAGTACTTC.

This chain connects TRBV4-2 to TRBJ2-7, with 9 bases aligning to TRBD1. This CDR3 is built from 15 residues. Germline trimming cut 5 bases from V and 5 bases from J; bases unmatched to any gene: 10. CDR1 is LGHNA and CDR2 is YNFKEQ in the germline V gene. CDR3 DNA: TGTGCCAGCAGCTCATTCTGGACAGGGGAGGACGAGCAGTACTTC. Translating it yields CASSSFWTGEDEQYF.